The 23 T cell receptor beta chains listed next were all sequenced from one sample in a study of cytomegalovirus exposure and HLA in healthy donors. Use of 60 Vbeta and 13 Jbeta primers characterized the PCR. Data came from immunoSEQ multiplex PCR; TCRdb stores just in-frame clones and leaves some out. The sample has about 100,000 clones; around 75% are singletons. Sequenced: PBMCs. Source of these receptors: a male donor in good health and CMV-seropositive.

The chain has TRBV27 and TRBJ2-7; 9 positions agree with TRBD1. Trimming took 5 bases from V and 4 from J; bases not matched to a gene: 3. Germline loops: CDR1 MNHEY, CDR2 SMNVEV (reference sequence). The CDR3 is made up of 13 amino acids. The CDR3, as DNA: TGTGCCAGCAGTCCCGGGACAGGGTACGAGCAGTACTTC. Protein product: CASSPGTGYEQYF.

This rearrangement joins TRBV12-5 to TRBJ2-1; D is perhaps TRBD2 (6 bases). Trimming removed 3 bases from V and 0 bases from J, with 6 bases in between. The CDR3 sequence is 14 residues long. Germline assignment: CDR1 LGHNT and CDR2 FRNRAP. In DNA, the CDR3 is TGTGCTAGTGGTTTCGGGAGCTCCTACAATGAGCAGTTCTTC. Encoded protein: CASGFGSSYNEQFF.

This chain connects TRBV19 to TRBJ2-4; 7 positions agree with TRBD1. CDR1 is LNHDA, CDR2 SQIVND, per germline (reference sequence). With V trimmed by 4 bases and J by 15 bases, 6 bases remained unmatched. The CDR3 consists of 11 residues. The CDR3 nucleotides read TGTGCCAGTAGTACCCCCGACAGGGTGTACTTC. This translates into CASSTPDRVYF.

V is TRBV5-4 and J is TRBJ1-6; D is uncertain. V lost 0 bases to trimming and J lost 0 bases, with 13 bases between them. This CDR3 has 18 amino acids. Germline V CDR1 and CDR2: SGHNT, YYREEE (reference sequence). CDR3 bases: TGTGCCAGCAGCTTGGGAGGAGGTACAAGCTCCTATAATTCACCCCTCCACTTT. Its protein product is CASSLGGGTSSYNSPLHF.

The rearrangement uses TRBV19 and TRBJ1-2, with D uncertain. Per germline, CDR1 LNHDA and CDR2 SQIVND (reference sequence). V lost 5 bases, J lost 8 bases, and 9 bases lay in between. The CDR3 is made up of 11 amino acids. The CDR3 reads CASSFSRGYTF. Written as DNA, the CDR3 is TGTGCCAGTAGTTTTTCTAGGGGCTACACCTTC.

The rearrangement links TRBV19 to TRBJ1-1; D is unclear. This CDR3 is 13 amino acids long. The germline V and J ends were trimmed by 3 bases and 2 bases, with 7 bases remaining between them. Germline-derived CDR1 and CDR2 are LNHDA and SQIVND (reference sequence). Here the CDR3 reads CASSITVNTEAFF. The CDR3 DNA sequence: TGTGCCAGTAGTATCACAGTTAACACTGAAGCTTTCTTT.

This clone was seen a handful of times. The rearrangement uses TRBV4-2 and TRBJ2-2; no clear D. V gave up 0 bases and J gave up 6 bases, with 8 bases separating them. Germline V gene sequence: CDR1 LGHNA, CDR2 YNFKEQ. The CDR3 consists of 14 residues. The DNA of the CDR3 is TGTGCCAGCAGCCAAGAGTCCGTGTCCGGGGAGCTGTTTTTT. It is translated as CASSQESVSGELFF.

This clone occurred once. This chain uses TRBV6-5 with TRBJ2-3, with 7 bases identical to TRBD1. There are 14 residues in the CDR3. J gave up 4 bases and V 7 bases, and 8 bases lay outside the gene matches. Germline CDR1 reads MNHEY; CDR2 reads SVGAGI. The CDR3 bases are TGTGCCAGCACCGAGGGGGCCGGGGCAGATACGCAGTATTTT. This gives the protein CASTEGAGADTQYF.

The V gene is TRBV7-9, the J gene TRBJ2-1; TRBD1 matches 10 bases. V lost 7 bases and J lost 5; bases outside the gene matches: 11. The CDR3 loop spans 16 amino acids. Per germline, CDR1 SEHNR and CDR2 FQNEAQ (reference sequence). CDR3 bases: TGTGCCAGCAACTTGCTACCGGGACAGGGGAACAATGAGCAGTTCTTC. This translates into CASNLLPGQGNNEQFF.

This chain joins TRBV29-1 and TRBJ1-3; D is perhaps TRBD1 (5 bases). V was shortened by 4 bases and J by 2 bases, with 15 bases between the two germline ends. The CDR3 loop spans 15 amino acids. Looked up from germline, CDR1 is SQVTM and CDR2 is ANQGSEA. This CDR3 reads CSVVLGGATGNTIYF. CDR3 bases: TGCAGCGTTGTCCTGGGAGGGGCTACTGGAAACACCATATATTTT.

This sequence joins TRBV18 and TRBJ1-1; a possible D gene is TRBD1 (6 bases). Trimming removed 0 bases from V and 1 base from J, with 15 bases in between. CDR1 is KGHSH and CDR2 is LQKENI in the germline V gene. This CDR3 contains 17 residues. The CDR3 DNA follows: TGTGCCAGCTCACCACCGGTCTCAGGGGCCAGGAACACTGAAGCTTTCTTT. Protein product: CASSPPVSGARNTEAFF.

The chain couples TRBV4-2 to TRBJ1-5, with 8 bases fitting TRBD1. Unmatched junction bases numbered 5, after V lost 0 bases and J lost 4 bases. This CDR3 has 16 amino acids. Germline V gives CDR1 LGHNA, CDR2 YNFKEQ. The CDR3 here is CASSQDSGTGNQPQHF. CDR3 nucleotides: TGTGCCAGCAGCCAAGATTCGGGGACAGGAAATCAGCCCCAGCATTTT.

V gene TRBV15 combines with J gene TRBJ2-7; tentatively, D is TRBD2 (6 bases). V was clipped by 6 bases and J by 3 bases, with 12 bases between them. CDR3 length: 13 amino acids. In germline, CDR1 is LNHNV, CDR2 YYDKDF (reference sequence). The CDR3 DNA is TGTGCCACCAGGAGGAGGGGTAGCTACGAGCAGTACTTC. It encodes CATRRRGSYEQYF.

The J gene is TRBJ2-5, the V gene TRBV2; 9 nucleotides line up with TRBD2. The CDR3 has 15 amino acids. Germline CDR1 is SNHLY and CDR2 is FYNNEI. V dropped 5 bases and J dropped 4; count of bases not matched to a gene: 8. CDR3 DNA: TGTGCCAGCAGTCCCGAAGCGGGGGGAAGAGAGACCCAGTACTTC. It encodes CASSPEAGGRETQYF.

The genes are TRBV6-1 and TRBJ1-1; D ambiguous. The germline V gene has CDR1 MNHNS and CDR2 SASEGT. The CDR3 totals 12 residues. Trimming removed 7 bases from V and 3 bases from J, with 9 bases in between. CDR3: CASTGSYTEAFF. Here the CDR3 DNA reads TGTGCCAGCACAGGCAGCTACACTGAAGCTTTCTTT.

This rearrangement joins TRBV6-6 to TRBJ1-2; a possible D gene is TRBD1 (6 bases). CDR1 and CDR2 from the germline V gene are MNHNY and SVGAGI (reference sequence). The CDR3 contains 15 residues. Trimming removed 2 bases at V and 5 bases at J, with 15 bases between. CDR3 coding DNA: TGTGCCAGCAGTTACCCAGGGGCAGGGATATATGGCTACACCTTC. It translates to CASSYPGAGIYGYTF.

The CDR3 nucleotides read TGTGCCAGCAGCCGGAGCCTTTATTCACCCCTCCACTTT. Protein: CASSRSLYSPLHF. The chain combines TRBV28 with TRBJ1-6; D not certain. The germline gives CDR1 MDHEN, CDR2 SYDVKM. Trimming stripped 6 bases from V and 8 bases from J, with 11 bases between. This CDR3 is 13 amino acids long.

J is TRBJ2-5 and V is TRBV5-8, with 14 bases that match TRBD2. Germline trimming cut 2 bases from V and 1 base from J; bases unmatched to any gene: 10. This CDR3 is 19 amino acids long. CDR1 SGHTS and CDR2 YDEGEE come from the germline V gene. The DNA of the CDR3 is TGTGCCAGCAGCTTTGGCCAGGGACTAGCGGGGGCGATCCAAGAGACCCAGTACTTC. This encodes CASSFGQGLAGAIQETQYF.

The chain links TRBV4-3 to TRBJ1-5; D call uncertain. V lost 0 bases to trimming and J lost 6 bases, with 6 bases between them. The germline V gene encodes CDR1 LGHNA and CDR2 YSLEER. This CDR3 is built from 13 residues. CDR3 in amino acids: CASSQELAQPQHF. For the CDR3, the DNA is TGCGCCAGCAGCCAAGAACTAGCTCAGCCCCAGCATTTT.

This chain links TRBV28 with TRBJ2-3; 8 bases agree with TRBD2. The V gene's germline CDR1 is MDHEN and CDR2 SYDVKM. The CDR3 consists of 12 residues. Trimming took 4 bases from V and 6 from J; bases not matched to a gene: 0. The CDR3 nucleotides read TGTGCCAGCAGTTCTAGCGGGGATACGCAGTATTTT. It is translated as CASSSSGDTQYF. The complete variable domain, with remaining parts taken from reference TRBV28 and TRBJ2-3, reads DVKVTQSSRYLVKRTGEKVFLECVQDMDHENMFWYRQDPGLGLRLIYFSYDVKMKEKGDIPEGYSVSREKKERFSLILESASTNQTSMYLCASSSSGDTQYFGPGTRLTVL.

This sequence joins TRBV5-6 and TRBJ2-2, with D possibly matching TRBD1 (5 bases). Deletions cut 4 bases from V and 6 bases from J, with 10 bases between. The CDR3 has 13 residues. In germline, CDR1 is SGHDT, CDR2 YYEEEE. CDR3 sequence: CASSRQPSGELFF. As DNA, the CDR3 is TGTGCCAGCAGCCGACAGCCCTCCGGGGAGCTGTTTTTT.

The chain carries TRBV7-2 and TRBJ2-7, with 8 positions matching TRBD2. With V trimmed by 5 bases and J by 1 base, 4 bases remained unmatched. The CDR3 runs to 14 residues. CDR1 and CDR2 (germline): SGHTA, FQGNSA. CDR3: CASSPGGKSYEQYF. As DNA, the CDR3 is TGTGCCAGCAGCCCGGGGGGGAAATCCTACGAGCAGTACTTC.

This chain connects TRBV5-1 to TRBJ2-7, with D uncertain. Germline loops: CDR1 SGHRS, CDR2 YFSETQ. The CDR3 is 14 residues long. Trimming stripped 0 bases from V and 6 bases from J, with 13 bases between. CDR3 nucleotides: TGCGCCAGCAGCTTGGAACAGTTCGCTGGCGAGCAGTACTTC. The encoded protein is CASSLEQFAGEQYF.